The rows below give T cell receptor beta chains drawn from one sample of a study of blood T cells in healthy people across ages. TCRdb itself ran the 5' RACE reads through MiXCR, one entry per CDR3 protein. The data hold approximately 1.5 million distinct CDR3 sequences, with almost 35% observed a single time. Specimen: blood. The receptors here all came from a woman aged 25 to 39 in good health. Each CDR3 is given with its conserved first and last residue. A D gene is named only where the DNA matches it firmly. Some rows have no size entry. The others give once, few or many, or a class for an expanded clone.

CDR3 protein,CDR3 DNA,J gene,clone size,D gene,CDR3 length,V gene
CASSFSPGTRPNEQFF,TGTGCCAGCAGCTTTTCCCCCGGGACAAGGCCTAATGAGCAGTTCTTC,TRBJ2-1,once,-,16,TRBV11-2
CASSWAVPGNEQFF,TGCGCCAGCAGCTGGGCTGTACCGGGAAATGAGCAGTTCTTC,TRBJ2-1,few,-,14,TRBV5-1
CSVRRWETQYF,TGCAGCGTAAGGCGTTGGGAGACCCAGTACTTC,TRBJ2-5,many,-,11,TRBV29-1
CSVRGMGGYTF,TGCAGCGTTAGGGGGATGGGCGGCTACACCTTC,TRBJ1-2,few,-,11,TRBV29-1
CAGSPDVGRPTHYGYTF,TGTGCCGGCAGCCCGGATGTGGGGCGTCCGACCCATTATGGCTACACCTTC,TRBJ1-2,-,-,17,TRBV7-2
CSARAPVGETQYF,TGCAGTGCTAGAGCCCCGGTGGGGGAGACCCAGTACTTC,TRBJ2-5,many,-,13,TRBV20-1
CATTDERSSGANVLTF,TGTGCCACGACAGACGAGCGATCCTCTGGGGCCAACGTCCTGACTTTC,TRBJ2-6,few,-,16,TRBV28
CSATVSTAHNSPLHF,TGCAGTGCTACGGTTTCGACAGCTCATAATTCACCCCTCCACTTT,TRBJ1-6,few,-,15,TRBV20-1
CASSLGQEMYNEQFF,TGCGCCAGCAGCTTGGGCCAGGAGATGTACAATGAGCAGTTCTTC,TRBJ2-1,-,-,15,TRBV5-1
CAWRDAANIDTQYF,TGTGCCTGGAGGGACGCCGCGAATATAGATACGCAGTATTTT,TRBJ2-3,-,-,14,TRBV30
CSAYRAPLCYEQYF,TGCAGTGCTTACCGGGCCCCCCTGTGCTACGAGCAGTACTTC,TRBJ2-7,-,-,14,TRBV20-1
CASSLAPRGQGYTF,TGTGCCAGCAGCTTGGCCCCCAGGGGGCAGGGCTACACCTTC,TRBJ1-2,once,TRBD1,14,TRBV5-5
CASSFGRDNYGYTF,TGTGCCAGCAGCTTCGGGCGTGATAACTATGGCTACACCTTC,TRBJ1-2,few,-,14,TRBV7-8
CASSYSKASTEAFF,TGTGCCAGCAGTTACTCAAAAGCAAGCACTGAAGCTTTCTTT,TRBJ1-1,once,-,14,TRBV6-2/TRBV6-3
CASSPQGAGINGEAFF,TGTGCCAGCAGTCCGCAGGGAGCCGGGATAAATGGTGAAGCTTTCTTT,TRBJ1-1,-,-,16,TRBV6-1
CASTRGGPSNEQFF,TGTGCCAGCACCCGGGGAGGACCATCTAATGAGCAGTTCTTC,TRBJ2-1,few,-,14,TRBV6-5
CASSYSQGGYNEQFF,TGTGCCAGCAGTTACTCGCAGGGAGGGTACAATGAGCAGTTCTTC,TRBJ2-1,-,TRBD2,15,TRBV6-5
CASSLKGLAANEKLFF,TGTGCCAGCAGTTTAAAGGGATTAGCGGCTAATGAAAAACTGTTTTTT,TRBJ1-4,few,-,16,TRBV27
CARGTGGNTQYF,TGTGCCAGAGGGACAGGAGGGAATACGCAGTATTTT,TRBJ2-3,once,TRBD1,12,TRBV2
CSVDKAYNEQFF,TGCAGCGTTGATAAGGCGTACAATGAGCAGTTCTTC,TRBJ2-1,-,-,12,TRBV29-1
CSARRTGGVTDTQYF,TGCAGTGCTAGAAGGACGGGCGGGGTGACAGATACGCAGTATTTT,TRBJ2-3,-,-,15,TRBV20-1
CASSLQKRADTQYF,TGTGCCAGCAGTTTACAGAAGCGCGCAGATACGCAGTATTTT,TRBJ2-3,few,-,14,TRBV28
CASKKSGTTDTQYF,TGTGCCAGTAAAAAGTCGGGTACCACAGATACGCAGTATTTT,TRBJ2-3,few,-,14,TRBV19
CASSVGPAVYQETQYF,TGTGCCAGCAGCGTAGGGCCAGCAGTGTACCAAGAGACCCAGTACTTC,TRBJ2-5,many,-,16,TRBV9
CASSQRGRGTDTQYF,TGTGCCAGCAGCCAGCGCGGGCGGGGTACAGATACGCAGTATTTT,TRBJ2-3,few,-,15,TRBV3-1
CASSPSGTGGSGANVLTF,TGTGCCAGCAGTCCCTCCGGGACAGGGGGCTCTGGGGCCAACGTCCTGACTTTC,TRBJ2-6,-,TRBD1,18,TRBV2
CASSLGGEPRNTQYF,TGCGCCAGCAGCCTCGGGGGAGAACCAAGGAATACGCAGTATTTT,TRBJ2-3,few,-,15,TRBV5-1
CASSPVAGGPTDTQYF,TGTGCCAGCAGCCCGGTGGCGGGGGGGCCCACAGATACGCAGTATTTT,TRBJ2-3,few,TRBD2,16,TRBV7-3
CASSPTLAASYEQYF,TGTGCCAGCAGCCCAACACTAGCGGCCTCCTACGAGCAGTACTTC,TRBJ2-7,many,TRBD2,15,TRBV4-2
CASSPTGSGGVLVVQYF,TGTGCCAGCAGCCCGACCGGGAGCGGGGGCGTCTTGGTGGTGCAGTACTTC,TRBJ2-4,-,TRBD2,17,TRBV5-5
CASSPGGGTEAFF,TGTGCCAGCAGTCCTGGTGGGGGCACTGAAGCTTTCTTT,TRBJ1-1,many,-,13,TRBV9
CASSLAAGKPYNEQFF,TGTGCCAGCAGTTTAGCAGCGGGAAAACCCTACAATGAGCAGTTCTTC,TRBJ2-1,-,TRBD2,16,TRBV27
CASSLHGTSGSNEQFF,TGTGCCAGCAGCTTACATGGGACTAGCGGGAGTAATGAGCAGTTCTTC,TRBJ2-1,once,TRBD2,16,TRBV7-3
CASIPKRQGPLGNTIYF,TGTGCCAGCATACCTAAGAGACAGGGCCCTCTTGGAAACACCATATATTTT,TRBJ1-3,-,-,17,TRBV21-1
CASSPKTRNEQFF,TGTGCCAGCAGCCCTAAGACTCGTAATGAGCAGTTCTTC,TRBJ2-1,-,-,13,TRBV7-8
CASSLESRYEQYF,TGTGCCAGCAGTTTGGAGTCCCGCTACGAGCAGTACTTC,TRBJ2-7,few,-,13,TRBV27
CASSLYAGGISYELYF,TGTGCCAGCAGTTTATACGCGGGAGGCATATCCTACGAGCTGTACTTC,TRBJ2-5,-,TRBD2,16,TRBV27
CASSLARTSNSPLHF,TGTGCCAGCAGCTTAGCAAGGACAAGTAATTCACCCCTCCACTTT,TRBJ1-6,few,-,15,TRBV7-2
CASRKGVGATEAFF,TGTGCCAGCCGTAAGGGTGTAGGGGCCACTGAAGCTTTCTTT,TRBJ1-1,few,-,14,TRBV7-3
CASSLGSAGTQYF,TGCGCCAGCAGCTTGGGATCCGCAGGTACGCAGTATTTT,TRBJ2-3,-,-,13,TRBV5-1
CSVGVTAGTQYF,TGCAGCGTTGGGGTCACAGCGGGGACGCAGTATTTT,TRBJ2-3,once,TRBD2,12,TRBV29-1
CASSFLTGLLADTQYF,TGTGCCAGCAGTTTCCTTACCGGACTACTCGCAGATACGCAGTATTTT,TRBJ2-3,-,-,16,TRBV27
CASSQVSGTLVAFF,TGCGCCAGCAGCCAGGTTTCAGGGACGCTCGTAGCTTTCTTT,TRBJ1-1,-,-,14,TRBV4-1
CASSMARVQDEQYF,TGTGCCAGTAGTATGGCCAGGGTTCAAGACGAGCAGTACTTC,TRBJ2-7,-,-,14,TRBV19
CACSPRGAGERNEQYF,TGTGCCTGCAGCCCCCGGGGAGCGGGAGAGAGAAACGAGCAGTACTTC,TRBJ2-7,once,TRBD2,16,TRBV9
CASSRGLAETYEQYF,TGCGCCAGCAGCCGTGGACTAGCGGAGACCTACGAGCAGTACTTC,TRBJ2-7,many,TRBD2,15,TRBV4-1
CASSLLWLETQYF,TGCGCCAGCAGCCTTTTGTGGTTGGAGACCCAGTACTTC,TRBJ2-5,-,-,13,TRBV4-1
CASSQEVGLAGGQTYEQYF,TGTGCCAGCAGCCAAGAAGTGGGACTAGCGGGGGGGCAGACTTACGAGCAGTACTTC,TRBJ2-7,-,TRBD2,19,TRBV4-2
CASSEQRAGGGSPLHF,TGTGCCAGCAGTGAACAGAGGGCAGGGGGTGGCTCACCCCTCCACTTT,TRBJ1-6,-,TRBD1,16,TRBV2
CASSGSVRAGWVTEAFF,TGTGCCAGCAGCGGAAGCGTGAGGGCAGGGTGGGTCACTGAAGCTTTCTTT,TRBJ1-1,few,-,17,TRBV11-2
CASSSLQGLRGEKLFF,TGTGCCAGCAGCTCCCTACAGGGACTTAGGGGCGAAAAACTGTTTTTT,TRBJ1-4,-,-,16,TRBV7-9
CASSLPAPTGVTYEQYF,TGTGCCAGCAGCCTACCGGCCCCGACAGGAGTAACCTACGAGCAGTACTTC,TRBJ2-7,few,-,17,TRBV25-1